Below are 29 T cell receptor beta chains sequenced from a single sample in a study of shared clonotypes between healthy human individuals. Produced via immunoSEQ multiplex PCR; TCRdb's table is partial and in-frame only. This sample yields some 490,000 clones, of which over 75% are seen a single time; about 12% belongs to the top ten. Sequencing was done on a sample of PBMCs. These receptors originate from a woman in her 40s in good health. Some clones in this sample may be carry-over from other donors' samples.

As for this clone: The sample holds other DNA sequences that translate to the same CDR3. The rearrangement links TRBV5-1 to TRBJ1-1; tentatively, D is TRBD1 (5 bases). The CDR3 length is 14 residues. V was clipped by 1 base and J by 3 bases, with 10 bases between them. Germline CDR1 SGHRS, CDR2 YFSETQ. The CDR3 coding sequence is TGCGCCAGCAGCTTGACTCTGGGGGACACTGAAGCTTTCTTT. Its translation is CASSLTLGDTEAFF.

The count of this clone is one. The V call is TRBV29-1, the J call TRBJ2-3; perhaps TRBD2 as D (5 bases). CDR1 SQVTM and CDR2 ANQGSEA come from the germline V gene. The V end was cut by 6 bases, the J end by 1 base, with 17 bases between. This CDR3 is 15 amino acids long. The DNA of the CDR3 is TGCAGCGTACCAATAGGGAGCGGTGGCACAGATACGCAGTATTTT. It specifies CSVPIGSGGTDTQYF.

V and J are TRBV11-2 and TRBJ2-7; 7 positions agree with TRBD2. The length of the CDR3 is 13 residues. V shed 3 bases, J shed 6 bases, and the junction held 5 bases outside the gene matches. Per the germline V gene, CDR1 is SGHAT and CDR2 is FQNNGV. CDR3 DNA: TGTGCCAGCAGCTTGAGATTAGCGGGCGAGCAGTACTTC. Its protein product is CASSLRLAGEQYF.

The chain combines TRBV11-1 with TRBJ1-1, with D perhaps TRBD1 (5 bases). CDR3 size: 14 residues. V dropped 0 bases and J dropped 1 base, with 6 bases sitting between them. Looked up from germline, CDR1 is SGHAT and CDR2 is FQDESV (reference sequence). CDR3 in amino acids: CASSLAGGNTEAFF. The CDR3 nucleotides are TGTGCCAGCAGCTTAGCGGGGGGGAACACTGAAGCTTTCTTT.

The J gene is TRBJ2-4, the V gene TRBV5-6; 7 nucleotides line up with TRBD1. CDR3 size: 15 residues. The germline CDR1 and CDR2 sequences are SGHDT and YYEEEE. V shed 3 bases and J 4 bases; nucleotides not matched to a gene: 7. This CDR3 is CASSSNGDSKNIQYF. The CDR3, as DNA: TGTGCCAGCAGCTCAAACGGGGACAGTAAAAACATTCAGTACTTC. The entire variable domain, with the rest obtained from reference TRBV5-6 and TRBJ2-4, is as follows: DAGVTQSPTHLIKTRGQQVTLRCSPKSGHDTVSWYQQALGQGPQFIFQYYEEEERQRGNFPDRFSGHQFPNYSSELNVNALLLGDSALYLCASSSNGDSKNIQYFGAGTRLSVL.

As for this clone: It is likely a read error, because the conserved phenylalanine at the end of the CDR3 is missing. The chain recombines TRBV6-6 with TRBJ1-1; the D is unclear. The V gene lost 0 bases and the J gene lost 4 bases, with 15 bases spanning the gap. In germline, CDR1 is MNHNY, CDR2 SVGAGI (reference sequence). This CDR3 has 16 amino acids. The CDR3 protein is CASSYSGGGPITEAFS. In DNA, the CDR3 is TGTGCCAGCAGTTACTCGGGCGGAGGACCGATCACTGAAGCTTTCTCT.

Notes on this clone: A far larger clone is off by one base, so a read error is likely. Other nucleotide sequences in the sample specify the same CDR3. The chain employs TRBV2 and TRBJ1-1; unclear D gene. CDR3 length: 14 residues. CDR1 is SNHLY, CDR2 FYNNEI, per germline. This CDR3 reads CASSDQGMNTEAFF. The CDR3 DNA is TGTGCCAGTAGTGATCAAGGGATGAACACTGAAGCTTTCTTT. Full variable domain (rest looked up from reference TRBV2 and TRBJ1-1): EPEVTQTPSHQVTQMGQEVILRCVPISNHLYFYWYRQILGQKVEFLVSFYNNEISEKSEIFDDQFSVERPDGSNFTLKIRSTKLEDSAMYFCASSDQGMNTEAFFGQGTRLTVV.

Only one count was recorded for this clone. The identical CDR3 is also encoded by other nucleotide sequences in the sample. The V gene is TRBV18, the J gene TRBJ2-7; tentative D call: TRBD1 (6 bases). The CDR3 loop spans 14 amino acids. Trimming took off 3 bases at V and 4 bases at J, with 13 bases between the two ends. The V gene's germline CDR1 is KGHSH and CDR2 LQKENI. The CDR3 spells CASSPREGGYEQYF. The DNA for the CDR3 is TGTGCCAGCTCACCGAGGGAAGGGGGTTACGAGCAGTACTTC.

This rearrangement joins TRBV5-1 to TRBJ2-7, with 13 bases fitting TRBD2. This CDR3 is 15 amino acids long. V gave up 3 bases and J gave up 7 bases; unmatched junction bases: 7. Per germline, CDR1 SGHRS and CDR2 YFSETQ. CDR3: CASSSRLAGGKEQYF. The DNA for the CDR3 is TGCGCCAGCAGCTCCAGACTAGCGGGAGGAAAAGAGCAGTACTTC.

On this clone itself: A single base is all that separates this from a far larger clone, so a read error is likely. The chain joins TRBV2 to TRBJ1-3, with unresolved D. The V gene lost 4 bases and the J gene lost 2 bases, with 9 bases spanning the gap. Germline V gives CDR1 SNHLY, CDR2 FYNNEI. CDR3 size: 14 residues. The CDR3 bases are TGTGCCAGCAGTGTCGTAGGGCCTGGAAACACCATATATTTT. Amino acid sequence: CASSVVGPGNTIYF.

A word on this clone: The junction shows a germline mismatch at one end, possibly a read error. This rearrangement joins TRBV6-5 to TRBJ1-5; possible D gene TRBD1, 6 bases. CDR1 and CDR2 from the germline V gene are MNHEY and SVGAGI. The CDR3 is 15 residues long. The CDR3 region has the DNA TGTGCCAGCAGTACCGCACAGGGTAGCCATCAGCCCCAGCATTTT. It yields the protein CASSTAQGSHQPQHF.

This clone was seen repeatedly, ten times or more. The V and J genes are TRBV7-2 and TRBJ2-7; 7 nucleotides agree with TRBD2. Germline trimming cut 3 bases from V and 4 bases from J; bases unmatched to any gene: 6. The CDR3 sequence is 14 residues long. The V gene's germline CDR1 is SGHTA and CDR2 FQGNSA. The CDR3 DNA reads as TGTGCCAGCAGCTTCGGACTAGGCTCATACGAGCAGTACTTC. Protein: CASSFGLGSYEQYF.

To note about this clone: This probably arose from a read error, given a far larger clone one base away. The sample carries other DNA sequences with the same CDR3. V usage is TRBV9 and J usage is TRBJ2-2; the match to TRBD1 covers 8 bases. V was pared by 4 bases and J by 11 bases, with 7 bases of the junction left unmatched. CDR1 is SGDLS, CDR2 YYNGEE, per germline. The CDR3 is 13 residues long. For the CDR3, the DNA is TGTGCCAGCAGCCCCAGGGGGCGCGGTGAGCTGTTTTTT. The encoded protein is CASSPRGRGELFF.

The CDR3 nucleotides read TGTGCCACCAGCAGAGGCGGACTAGCGGACAATGAGCAGTTCTTC. Translation gives CATSRGGLADNEQFF. V and J are TRBV15 and TRBJ2-1, with 10 bases fitting TRBD2. Germline values: CDR1 LNHNV, CDR2 YYDKDF (reference sequence). The CDR3 is 15 amino acids. V shed 1 base, J shed 5 bases, and the junction held 2 bases outside the gene matches.

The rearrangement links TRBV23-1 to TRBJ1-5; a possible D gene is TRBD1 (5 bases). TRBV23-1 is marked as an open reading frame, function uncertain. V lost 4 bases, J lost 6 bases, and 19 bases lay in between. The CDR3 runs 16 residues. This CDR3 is CASSPNPQGGSQPQHF. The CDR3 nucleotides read TGCGCCAGCAGTCCCAACCCGCAGGGTGGAAGTCAGCCCCAGCATTTT.

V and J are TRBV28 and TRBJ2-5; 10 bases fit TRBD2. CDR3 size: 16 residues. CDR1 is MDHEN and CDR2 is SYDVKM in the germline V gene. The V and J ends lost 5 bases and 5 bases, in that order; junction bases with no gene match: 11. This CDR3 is CASSPRGAGGGETQYF. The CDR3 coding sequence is TGTGCCAGCAGTCCCCGGGGAGCGGGAGGGGGGGAGACCCAGTACTTC.

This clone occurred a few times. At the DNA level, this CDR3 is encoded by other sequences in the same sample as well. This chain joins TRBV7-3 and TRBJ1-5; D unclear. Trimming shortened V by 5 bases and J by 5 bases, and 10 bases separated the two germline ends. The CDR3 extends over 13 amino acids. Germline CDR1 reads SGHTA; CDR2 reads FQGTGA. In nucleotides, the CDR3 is TGTGCCAGCAGCATTCGCGGGGATCAGCCCCAGCATTTT. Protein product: CASSIRGDQPQHF.

The CDR3, as DNA: TGTGCCAGCAGCTTGGCGTACAGGGACACCGGGGAGCTGTTTTTT. This translates into CASSLAYRDTGELFF. This chain uses TRBV5-4 with TRBJ2-2, with D possibly TRBD1 on 6 matching bases. V lost 0 bases, J lost 3 bases, and 9 bases lay in between. CDR1 SGHNT and CDR2 YYREEE come from the germline V gene (reference sequence). CDR3 length: 15 residues.

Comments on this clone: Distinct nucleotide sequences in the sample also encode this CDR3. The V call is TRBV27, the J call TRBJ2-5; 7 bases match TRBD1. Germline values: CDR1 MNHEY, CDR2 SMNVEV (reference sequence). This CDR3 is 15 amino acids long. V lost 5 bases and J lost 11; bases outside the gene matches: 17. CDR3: CASSPSGTVWLGQYF. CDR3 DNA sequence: TGTGCCAGCAGTCCCTCCGGGACAGTATGGCTGGGGCAGTACTTC.

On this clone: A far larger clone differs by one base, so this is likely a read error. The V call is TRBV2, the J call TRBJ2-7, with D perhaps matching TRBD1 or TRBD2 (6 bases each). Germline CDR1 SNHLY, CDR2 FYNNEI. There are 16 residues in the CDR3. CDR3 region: CTSGQDGGRGAYEQYF. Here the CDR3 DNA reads TGTACCAGCGGCCAGGACGGGGGTAGGGGGGCCTACGAGCAGTACTTC.

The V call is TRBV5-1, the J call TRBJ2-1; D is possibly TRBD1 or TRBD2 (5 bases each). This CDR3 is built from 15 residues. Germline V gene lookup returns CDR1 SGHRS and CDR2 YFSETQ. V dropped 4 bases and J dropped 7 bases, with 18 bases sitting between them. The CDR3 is CASSTGAGLVNEQFF. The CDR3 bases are TGCGCCAGCAGCACCGGGGCGGGCCTGGTAAATGAGCAGTTCTTC.

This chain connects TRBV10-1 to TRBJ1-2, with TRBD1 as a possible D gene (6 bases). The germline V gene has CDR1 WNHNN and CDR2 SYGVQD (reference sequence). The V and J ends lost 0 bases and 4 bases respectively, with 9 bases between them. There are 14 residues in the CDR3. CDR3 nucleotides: TGCGCCAGCAGTGAGTCTGGACAGCCCTATGGCTACACCTTC. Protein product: CASSESGQPYGYTF.

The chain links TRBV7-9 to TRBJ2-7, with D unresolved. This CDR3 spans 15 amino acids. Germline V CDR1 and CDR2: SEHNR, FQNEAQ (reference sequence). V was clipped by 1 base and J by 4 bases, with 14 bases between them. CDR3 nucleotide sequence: TGTGCCAGCAGCTTAGGGGGAAAGAACCGTTACGAGCAGTACTTC. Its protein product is CASSLGGKNRYEQYF. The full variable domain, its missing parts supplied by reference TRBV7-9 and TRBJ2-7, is DTGVSQNPRHKITKRGQNVTFRCDPISEHNRLYWYRQTLGQGPEFLTYFQNEAQLEKSRLLSDRFSAERPKGSFSTLEIQRTEQGDSAMYLCASSLGGKNRYEQYFGPGTRLTVT.

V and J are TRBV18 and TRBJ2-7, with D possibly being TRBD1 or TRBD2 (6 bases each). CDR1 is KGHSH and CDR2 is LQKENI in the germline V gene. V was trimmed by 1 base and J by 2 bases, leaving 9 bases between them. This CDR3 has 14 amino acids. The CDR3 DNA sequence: TGTGCCAGCTCACCACAGGGGGGACCCTACGAGCAGTACTTC. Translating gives CASSPQGGPYEQYF.

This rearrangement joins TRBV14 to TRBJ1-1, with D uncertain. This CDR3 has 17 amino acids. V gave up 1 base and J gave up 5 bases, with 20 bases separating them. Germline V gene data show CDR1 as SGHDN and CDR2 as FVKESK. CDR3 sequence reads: CASSQVCGPPMGTEAFF. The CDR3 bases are TGTGCCAGCAGCCAAGTGTGTGGTCCTCCTATGGGGACTGAAGCTTTCTTT. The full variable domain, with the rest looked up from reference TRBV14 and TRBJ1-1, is EAGVTQFPSHSVIEKGQTVTLRCDPISGHDNLYWYRRVMGKEIKFLLHFVKESKQDESGMPNNRFLAERTGGTYSTLKVQPAELEDSGVYFCASSQVCGPPMGTEAFFGQGTRLTVV.

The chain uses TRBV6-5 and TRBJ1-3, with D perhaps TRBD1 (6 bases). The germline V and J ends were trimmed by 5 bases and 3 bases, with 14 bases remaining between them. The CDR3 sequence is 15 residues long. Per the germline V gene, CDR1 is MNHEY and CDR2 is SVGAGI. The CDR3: CASSLGGGGGNTIYF. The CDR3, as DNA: TGTGCCAGCAGTCTAGGGGGGGGCGGTGGAAACACCATATATTTT.

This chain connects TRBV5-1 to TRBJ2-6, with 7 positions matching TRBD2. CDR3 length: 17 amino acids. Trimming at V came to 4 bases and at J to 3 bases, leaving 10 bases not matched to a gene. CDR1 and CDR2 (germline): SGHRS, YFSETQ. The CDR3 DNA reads TGCGCCAGCAGCCCCACGGCGGGAGCTAGTGGGGCCAACGTCCTGACTTTC. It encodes CASSPTAGASGANVLTF.

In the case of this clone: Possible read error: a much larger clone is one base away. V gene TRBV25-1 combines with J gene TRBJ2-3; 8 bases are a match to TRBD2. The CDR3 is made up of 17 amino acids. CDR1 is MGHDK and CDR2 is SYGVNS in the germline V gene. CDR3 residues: CASSSGGSGIFGDTQYF. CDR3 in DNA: TGTGCCAGCAGTAGCGGGGGTAGCGGGATTTTTGGTGATACTCAGTATTTT.

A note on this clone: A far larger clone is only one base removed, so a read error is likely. The CDR3 region has the DNA TGTGCCTGGACCAGTTGGCAGGTGCGCAATGAGCAGCTCTTC. It specifies CAWTSWQVRNEQLF. The genes are TRBV30 and TRBJ2-1; D remains unclear. The CDR3 runs to 14 residues. Germline CDR1 and CDR2: GTSNPN and SVGIG (reference sequence).